This T cell receptor beta chain was sequenced during a study of CXCR3-negative and CXCR3-positive naive CD8 T cells. Study results and caveats: Memory CD8+ cells showed much lower diversity, while both naive subsets displayed comparably high diversity.

To note about this clonotype: Its target is unknown.

With UMI labels, 5' RACE was used to prepare the TRB cDNA libraries. Following a re-call of the 5' RACE reads, TCRdb has one entry per CDR3 protein and lacks DNA. This sample carries some 48,000 distinct CDR3 sequences, with under 2.5% going to the ten biggest clones. Germline V gene data show CDR1 as MDHEN and CDR2 as SYDVKM. The CDR3 contains 13 residues. The sequence was obtained from a human donor in good health. Some clones in this sample may be carry-over from other donors' samples. Sample: naive CXCR3- CD8+ T cells from blood. Subset meaning: CD45RO-CCR7+CD27+CD95- naive CD8+ T cells lacking CXCR3 (TNR3-). The rearrangement links TRBV28 to TRBJ2-1; TCRdb gives TRBD2 as the D gene, but with no DNA this cannot be confirmed. This chain's CDR3 is CASSSSPPHEQFF. The variable domain in full, completed from reference TRBV28 and TRBJ2-1, reads DVKVTQSSRYLVKRTGEKVFLECVQDMDHENMFWYRQDPGLGLRLIYFSYDVKMKEKGDIPEGYSVSREKKERFSLILESASTNQTSMYLCASSSSPPHEQFFGPGTRLTVL.